The 11 T cell receptor beta chains below all came from one sample that was sequenced in a study of CD8+ T cells in alopecia areata. Investigators isolated RNA and reverse transcribed it into cDNA to act as the sequencing template. Generated by immunoSEQ multiplex PCR, the TCRdb table keeps only in-frame clones and is missing some. In the table there are about 97,000 clones, roughly two fifths of which are singletons. Sequenced: CD4+ T cells sorted from blood. Receptor source: a human donor with alopecia areata.

V gene TRBV6-5 combines with J gene TRBJ2-5; D gene ambiguous. In germline, CDR1 is MNHEY, CDR2 SVGAGI. V was shortened by 5 bases and J by 4 bases, with 11 bases between the two germline ends. There are 13 residues in the CDR3. The chain's CDR3 is CASSPAVGETQYF. The CDR3 region has the DNA TGTGCCAGCAGTCCGGCGGTAGGAGAGACCCAGTACTTC.

The chain combines TRBV9 with TRBJ2-1; 8 bases align to TRBD1. The CDR3 length is 15 residues. Germline values: CDR1 SGDLS, CDR2 YYNGEE. The J segment lost 6 bases and the V segment lost 3 bases, leaving 8 bases of the junction unmatched. The chain's CDR3 is CASSAGGQGSNEQFF. The CDR3 region has the DNA TGTGCCAGCAGCGCAGGAGGACAGGGCTCCAATGAGCAGTTCTTC.

This clone has only a few counts. The genes are TRBV10-3 and TRBJ1-1, with D hard to call. Between the trimmed V and J ends, which lost 4 bases and 0 bases, there was a span of 6 bases. The germline gives CDR1 ENHRY, CDR2 SYGVKD. This CDR3 is built from 13 residues. The CDR3 sequence is CAISAAVNTEAFF. The CDR3, as DNA: TGTGCCATCAGTGCCGCAGTGAACACTGAAGCTTTCTTT.

The J gene is TRBJ2-3, the V gene TRBV5-1, with D unresolved. In germline, CDR1 is SGHRS, CDR2 YFSETQ. This CDR3 contains 16 residues. Deletions cut 4 bases from V and 1 base from J, with 16 bases between. CDR3 nucleotides: TGCGCCAGCAGCCCACAAGTAAGCGTACGCACAGATACGCAGTATTTT. Translation gives CASSPQVSVRTDTQYF.

This clone showed up just a few times. This chain joins TRBV4-1 and TRBJ2-5; D remains ambiguous. This CDR3 is built from 15 residues. The germline gives CDR1 MGHRA, CDR2 YSYEKL. V lost 0 bases, J lost 2 bases, and 10 bases lay in between. CDR3 in amino acids: CASSQDQVKQETQYF. CDR3 coding DNA: TGCGCCAGCAGCCAAGATCAGGTCAAACAAGAGACCCAGTACTTC.

This clone was detected once. V gene TRBV5-1 combines with J gene TRBJ2-5, with TRBD2 identical over 7 bases. After removal of 2 bases from V and 5 bases from J, the junction contained 6 bases not matched to a gene. CDR3 size: 14 residues. Per germline, CDR1 SGHRS and CDR2 YFSETQ. The DNA of the CDR3 is TGCGCCAGCAGCTTATTGGGGGGGTCGGAGACCCAGTACTTC. Protein: CASSLLGGSETQYF.

The chain couples TRBV30 to TRBJ2-7; 11 nucleotides line up with TRBD1. The V segment lost 1 base and the J segment 5 bases; nucleotides outside the gene matches: 1. The germline V gene has CDR1 GTSNPN and CDR2 SVGIG (reference sequence). CDR3 length: 13 amino acids. CDR3 sequence reads: CAWSGTGGHEQYF. The CDR3, as DNA: TGTGCCTGGAGTGGGACAGGGGGCCACGAGCAGTACTTC.

Remarks on this clone: The sample carries other DNA sequences with the same CDR3. V usage is TRBV4-3 and J usage is TRBJ1-4, with D uncertain. V lost 0 bases, J lost 5 bases, and 16 bases lay in between. Germline V CDR1 and CDR2: LGHNA, YSLEER. The CDR3 contains 17 residues. The CDR3 DNA reads as TGCGCCAGCAGCCAAGACCCTCCCACAAGACCGAATGAAAAACTGTTTTTT. The encoded protein is CASSQDPPTRPNEKLFF.

This sequence joins TRBV18 and TRBJ2-3; no clear D gene. Germline V gene lookup returns CDR1 KGHSH and CDR2 LQKENI. V lost 3 bases and J 0 bases, leaving 4 bases between the germline ends. CDR3 length: 13 amino acids. The CDR3 coding sequence is TGTGCCAGCTCACCCATCAGCACAGATACGCAGTATTTT. The encoded protein is CASSPISTDTQYF.

The rearrangement joins TRBV6-5 to TRBJ2-3, with 7 bases aligning to TRBD2. Germline V lookup: CDR1 MNHEY, CDR2 SVGAGI. With V trimmed by 0 bases and J by 0 bases, 0 bases remained unmatched. This CDR3 is 15 amino acids long. The CDR3 is CASSYSSGSTDTQYF. The CDR3 coding sequence is TGTGCCAGCAGTTACTCTAGCGGGAGCACAGATACGCAGTATTTT.

This clone was seen a handful of times. The chain joins TRBV30 to TRBJ1-2; maybe TRBD1 (6 bases). Germline CDR1 reads GTSNPN; CDR2 reads SVGIG (reference sequence). The V end was cut by 0 bases, the J end by 7 bases, with 15 bases between. CDR3 length: 14 amino acids. The CDR3 sequence: CAWSVLGGAFGYTF. Written as DNA, the CDR3 is TGTGCCTGGAGTGTACTGGGGGGCGCATTTGGCTACACCTTC.